The next 30 T cell receptor beta chains were all read from a single sample in a study of blood T cell repertoires in COVID-19. Sequencing was performed with immunoSEQ multiplex PCR; in TCRdb, only in-frame clones are kept and a portion is missing. This table has hundreds of thousands of clones, 80% to 85% appearing once. The specimen sequenced was peripheral blood. The receptors derive from an elderly woman with active or convalescent COVID-19.

The chain joins TRBV11-3 to TRBJ2-5; TRBD1 might be the D (6 bases). V lost 4 bases and J 1 base, leaving 13 bases between the germline ends. This CDR3 region has 15 residues. The V gene's germline CDR1 is SGHNT and CDR2 YENEEA. CDR3 region: CASSSGTNFQETQYF. In DNA, the CDR3 is TGTGCCAGCAGCTCCGGGACAAACTTCCAAGAGACCCAGTACTTC. Combining the CDR3 with reference TRBV11-3 and TRBJ2-5 gives the whole variable domain EAGVVQSPRYKIIEKKQPVAFWCNPISGHNTLYWYLQNLGQGPELLIRYENEEAVDDSQLPKDRFSAERLKGVDSTLKIQPAELGDSAVYLCASSSGTNFQETQYFGPGTRLLVL.

A word on this clone: Germline and junction disagree at one end, which may indicate a read error. V usage is TRBV14 and J usage is TRBJ2-7, with D maybe TRBD2 (5 bases). The CDR3 extends over 13 amino acids. The germline CDR1 and CDR2 sequences are SGHDN and FVKESK. The CDR3 protein is CASSPPSSHEQYF. CDR3 sequence (DNA): TGTGCCAGCAGCCCGCCTAGCTCCCACGAGCAGTACTTC.

This clone was found a few times. The chain has TRBV7-3 and TRBJ2-2; D perhaps matches TRBD1 (5 bases). Germline V gives CDR1 SGHTA, CDR2 FQGTGA. The CDR3 sequence is 17 residues long. V gave up 5 bases and J gave up 1 base, with 17 bases separating them. CDR3 nucleotide sequence: TGTGCCAGCAGCGTAATGGGGCCGGTCGGGAACACCGGGGAGCTGTTTTTT. It is translated as CASSVMGPVGNTGELFF.

The V gene is TRBV5-4, the J gene TRBJ1-6; D gene unclear. The germline V gene encodes CDR1 SGHNT and CDR2 YYREEE (reference sequence). Trimming removed 0 bases at V and 3 bases at J, with 4 bases between. CDR3 length: 14 amino acids. The CDR3 DNA is TGTGCCAGCAGCTTGGATCGCTATAATTCACCCCTCCACTTT. This translates into CASSLDRYNSPLHF.

The chain recombines TRBV5-3 with TRBJ1-4; tentative D call: TRBD1 (6 bases). TRBV5-3 is given ORF status, its function remaining uncertain. Trimming took 3 bases from V and 10 from J, leaving 22 bases between them. The CDR3 is made up of 16 amino acids. The CDR3: CARSSLRGGARGKLFF. The CDR3 nucleotides are TGTGCCAGAAGCTCCCTAAGAGGGGGGGCGCGGGGAAAACTGTTTTTT.

The gene calls are TRBV27 and TRBJ1-2; D is possibly TRBD1 (6 bases). The V end lost 8 bases, the J end lost 0 bases, and 16 bases lay between the germline ends. The CDR3 spans 15 residues. Germline values: CDR1 MNHEY, CDR2 SMNVEV (reference sequence). Here the CDR3 reads CASAGLTGTNYGYTF. The CDR3 DNA reads TGTGCCAGCGCGGGCTTGACAGGAACTAACTATGGCTACACCTTC.

The chain recombines TRBV9 with TRBJ2-5, with 12 bases fitting TRBD2. This CDR3 region has 15 residues. Germline assignment: CDR1 SGDLS and CDR2 YYNGEE. The V segment lost 5 bases and the J segment 2 bases; nucleotides outside the gene matches: 4. CDR3: CASRRGLAGQETQYF. The CDR3 DNA reads as TGTGCCAGCAGGAGAGGACTAGCGGGGCAAGAGACCCAGTACTTC.

The rearrangement links TRBV5-4 to TRBJ1-2; 8 nucleotides line up with TRBD1. The CDR3 is 15 residues long. J gave up 2 bases and V 1 base, and 4 bases lay outside the gene matches. Germline CDR1 SGHNT, CDR2 YYREEE (reference sequence). CDR3 region: CASSLSHRGNYGYTF. The CDR3 coding sequence is TGTGCCAGCAGCTTGTCGCACAGGGGGAACTATGGCTACACCTTC.

This chain connects TRBV2 to TRBJ1-4; 10 positions agree with TRBD1. Germline assignment: CDR1 SNHLY and CDR2 FYNNEI. This CDR3 is built from 14 residues. V dropped 6 bases and J dropped 7; count of bases not matched to a gene: 5. The CDR3 region is CASRSGQGGEKLFF. Written as DNA, the CDR3 is TGTGCCAGCAGATCCGGACAGGGGGGTGAAAAACTGTTTTTT.

V is TRBV6-2 or TRBV6-3 and J is TRBJ1-6; the match to TRBD1 covers 10 bases. Germline V gives CDR1 MNHEY, CDR2 SVGEGT. Unmatched junction bases numbered 7, after V lost 2 bases and J lost 9 bases. The CDR3 length is 16 residues. The CDR3: CASSYPRTGGPSPLHF. The CDR3 DNA is TGTGCCAGCAGTTACCCCAGGACAGGGGGTCCTTCACCCCTCCACTTT.

The gene calls are TRBV5-1 and TRBJ1-1; 10 bases agree with TRBD1. The CDR3 covers 15 residues. V was pared by 4 bases and J by 4 bases, with 7 bases of the junction left unmatched. Germline V gene lookup returns CDR1 SGHRS and CDR2 YFSETQ. CDR3 in amino acids: CASSQRQGAGTEAFF. As DNA, the CDR3 is TGCGCCAGCAGCCAGAGACAGGGGGCTGGCACTGAAGCTTTCTTT. Looking up the rest from reference TRBV5-1 and TRBJ1-1 gives the full variable domain: KAGVTQTPRYLIKTRGQQVTLSCSPISGHRSVSWYQQTPGQGLQFLFEYFSETQRNKGNFPGRFSGRQFSNSRSEMNVSTLELGDSALYLCASSQRQGAGTEAFFGQGTRLTVV.

The CDR3 region is CASRSSYNSPLHF. Written as DNA, the CDR3 is TGTGCCAGTAGGAGCTCCTATAATTCACCCCTCCACTTT. The chain combines TRBV19 with TRBJ1-6; D is uncertain. CDR1 is LNHDA, CDR2 SQIVND, per germline (reference sequence). The CDR3 loop spans 13 amino acids. Deletions cut 6 bases from V and 0 bases from J, with 3 bases between.

This clone was seen just once. V gene TRBV25-1 combines with J gene TRBJ2-3, with D possibly TRBD2 on 5 matching bases. Trimming took 5 bases from V and 8 from J, leaving 20 bases between them. The CDR3 extends over 15 amino acids. Germline V gene lookup returns CDR1 MGHDK and CDR2 SYGVNS. CDR3 sequence reads: CASSPSRGLVGTQYF. As DNA, the CDR3 is TGTGCCAGCAGTCCATCCAGAGGGCTGGTAGGTACGCAGTATTTT.

V gene TRBV7-9 combines with J gene TRBJ1-2, with TRBD1 matching 7 bases. Trimming removed 4 bases from V and 10 bases from J; junction bases left unmatched: 12. This CDR3 has 14 residues. Germline values: CDR1 SEHNR, CDR2 FQNEAQ (reference sequence). The CDR3 DNA reads as TGTGCCAGCAGCTCCCCGGGACAGCTACCCGACTACACCTTC. This sequence encodes CASSSPGQLPDYTF.

The J gene is TRBJ1-1, the V gene TRBV11-2; 11 positions agree with TRBD1. The CDR3 loop spans 17 amino acids. Germline CDR1 and CDR2: SGHAT and FQNNGV. The V and J ends lost 7 bases and 0 bases, in that order; junction bases with no gene match: 10. The DNA for the CDR3 is TGTGCCAGCACCCTTTCGGGGACAGGGGGAATGAACACTGAAGCTTTCTTT. This sequence encodes CASTLSGTGGMNTEAFF.

The chain combines TRBV27 with TRBJ2-6; weak D call: TRBD2 (5 bases). CDR1 is MNHEY, CDR2 SMNVEV, per germline (reference sequence). The CDR3 covers 15 residues. V gave up 5 bases and J gave up 3 bases, with 11 bases separating them. In nucleotides, the CDR3 is TGTGCCAGCAGTGACCCCCGGGGTGGGGCCAACGTCCTGACTTTC. Protein: CASSDPRGGANVLTF.

The chain uses TRBV19 and TRBJ1-1, with TRBD1 matching over 7 bases. CDR1 LNHDA and CDR2 SQIVND come from the germline V gene (reference sequence). With V trimmed by 5 bases and J by 1 base, 7 bases remained unmatched. This CDR3 region has 15 residues. CDR3 DNA: TGTGCCAGTAGTTCGGAGGGGGCGCGGAACACTGAAGCTTTCTTT. This codes for CASSSEGARNTEAFF.

This chain uses TRBV28 with TRBJ1-2; D gene ambiguous. The CDR3 covers 12 residues. V was shortened by 2 bases and J by 5 bases, with 6 bases between the two germline ends. Germline-derived CDR1 and CDR2 are MDHEN and SYDVKM. The CDR3 coding sequence is TGTGCCAGCAGTTTACCACAGTATGGCTACACCTTC. Encoded protein: CASSLPQYGYTF.

This clone was counted a single time. The rearrangement links TRBV9 to TRBJ2-1; TRBD2 matches at 10 bases. J lost 7 bases, V lost 6 bases, and 4 bases had no gene match. The germline V gene has CDR1 SGDLS and CDR2 YYNGEE. This CDR3 has 13 amino acids. The CDR3 DNA sequence: TGTGCCAGCAAAGCGGGGGGGCAGAATGAGCAGTTCTTC. Its protein is CASKAGGQNEQFF.

The chain uses TRBV7-3 and TRBJ2-5; D perhaps matches TRBD2 (5 bases). In germline, CDR1 is SGHTA, CDR2 FQGTGA. V lost 5 bases and J lost 5, with 9 bases in between. The CDR3 is made up of 12 amino acids. CDR3: CASSRPGETQYF. The CDR3, as DNA: TGTGCCAGCAGCCGGCCGGGGGAGACCCAGTACTTC.

This clone was recorded only once. The chain links TRBV5-1 to TRBJ2-6; a possible D gene is TRBD1 (6 bases). This CDR3 spans 12 amino acids. Per germline, CDR1 SGHRS and CDR2 YFSETQ. Trimming cost V 6 bases and J 8 bases, with 9 bases left between them. The CDR3 sequence: CASTDRTNVLTF. CDR3 nucleotide sequence: TGCGCCAGCACTGACAGGACCAACGTCCTGACTTTC.

V is TRBV19 and J is TRBJ1-2; TRBD1 agrees at 10 bases. V trimming: 6 bases; J trimming: 8 bases; junction bases outside the gene matches: 15. Germline CDR1 and CDR2: LNHDA and SQIVND (reference sequence). CDR3 length: 16 residues. CDR3 nucleotide sequence: TGTGCCAGTAGCATGAGAGTCTCCGGGACAGGGGACGGCTACACCTTC. The encoded protein is CASSMRVSGTGDGYTF.

J is TRBJ1-1 and V is TRBV21-1. TRBV21-1 is reported as a pseudogene. This CDR3 is built from 11 residues. CDR3 sequence (DNA): TGTGCCAGCAGCCCGGGGGAGGGAGCTTTCTTT. It translates to CASSPGEGAFF.

The J gene is TRBJ2-3, the V gene TRBV6-5; TRBD2 matches 7 bases. The germline V gene has CDR1 MNHEY and CDR2 SVGAGI. The ends lost 7 bases at V and 6 bases at J; junction bases unmatched: 10. The CDR3 totals 14 residues. In nucleotides, the CDR3 is TGTGCCAGCAAGCGGGACCTTTACGGGGATACGCAGTATTTT. Translation gives CASKRDLYGDTQYF.

The chain links TRBV11-2 to TRBJ2-1, with D perhaps TRBD1 (5 bases). From germline, CDR1 is SGHAT and CDR2 FQNNGV. Trimming pared 1 base from V and 13 bases from J, leaving 11 bases between. The CDR3 consists of 12 residues. The CDR3 sequence is CASSLAGQAQFF. CDR3 bases: TGTGCCAGCAGCTTAGCTGGACAAGCCCAGTTCTTC.

The V call is TRBV28, the J call TRBJ1-6; D call uncertain. The CDR3 loop spans 13 amino acids. The V gene lost 8 bases and the J gene lost 4 bases, with 9 bases spanning the gap. Germline CDR1 MDHEN, CDR2 SYDVKM. The CDR3 is CASGSGYNSPLHF. DNA for the CDR3: TGTGCCAGCGGATCAGGATATAATTCACCCCTCCACTTT.

The gene calls are TRBV13 and TRBJ2-7; the D is unclear. CDR1 is PRHDT and CDR2 is FYEKMQ in the germline V gene (reference sequence). V gave up 5 bases and J gave up 5 bases, with 16 bases separating them. There are 14 residues in the CDR3. The CDR3 coding sequence is TGTGCCAGCAGCCCTCGTCCGCGGTTCCACGAGCAGTACTTC. This sequence encodes CASSPRPRFHEQYF.

The genes are TRBV7-6 and TRBJ2-2; 7 nucleotides align to TRBD2. Germline values: CDR1 SGHVS, CDR2 FNYEAQ. Germline trimming cut 2 bases from V and 5 bases from J; bases unmatched to any gene: 2. This CDR3 has 14 amino acids. CDR3 loop: CASSLTSATGELFF. The CDR3 coding sequence is TGTGCCAGCAGCTTAACTAGCGCAACCGGGGAGCTGTTTTTT.

The chain has TRBV6-2 or TRBV6-3 and TRBJ1-5; a weak D match, TRBD1 (5 bases). The germline V gene encodes CDR1 MNHEY and CDR2 SVGEGT. This CDR3 is 18 amino acids long. V lost 6 bases, J lost 7 bases, and 28 bases lay in between. The CDR3 loop reads CASSPLLFGRVVGQPQHF. In DNA form, the CDR3 reads TGTGCCAGCAGCCCTCTCCTCTTTGGCAGGGTAGTAGGACAGCCCCAGCATTTT.

V and J are TRBV2 and TRBJ2-5; TRBD2 matches 7 bases. The CDR3 length is 14 residues. The germline V gene encodes CDR1 SNHLY and CDR2 FYNNEI. Unmatched junction bases numbered 6, after V lost 7 bases and J lost 1 base. In nucleotides, the CDR3 is TGTGCCAGCACCCCGCGCGGGGGCCAAGAGACCCAGTACTTC. Its translation: CASTPRGGQETQYF.